This TCR beta chain derives from a study of molecular identifiers for immune sequencing clone quantification. Naive CD8 T cell sorting was performed on the CD8+CD4-CCR7+CD45RA+ phenotype. This clonotype was found many times. No antigen is known for it. Bulk TCR libraries used previously described methods and listed TCR primers. Each CDR3 protein is one row after TCRdb ran MiXCR on the PCR reads. The sample has 97,000 or so distinct CDR3 sequences; 30% to 45% are singletons. This CDR3 is built from 16 residues. The V gene lost 5 bases and the J gene lost 0 bases, with 16 bases spanning the gap. Germline CDR1 and CDR2: SGHRS and YFSETQ. Study results and caveats: Among effectors, clones above 20 RNA copies held over 97% of molecules; among naive cells, under 1%.

The rearrangement uses TRBV5-1 and TRBJ2-3; possible D gene TRBD1, 6 bases. This clonotype was sampled from a human donor in good health. Some libraries in this study had Jurkat cell RNA spiked in. Material: naive CD8+ T cells from blood, with Jurkat cell RNA spiked in. The sample's subset: FACS-sorted CD8+CD4-CCR7+CD45RA+ naive T cells. The CDR3 DNA sequence: TGCGCCAGCAGTTTGCCAGACAGGTCTAGCACAGATACGCAGTATTTT. This translates into CASSLPDRSSTDTQYF.